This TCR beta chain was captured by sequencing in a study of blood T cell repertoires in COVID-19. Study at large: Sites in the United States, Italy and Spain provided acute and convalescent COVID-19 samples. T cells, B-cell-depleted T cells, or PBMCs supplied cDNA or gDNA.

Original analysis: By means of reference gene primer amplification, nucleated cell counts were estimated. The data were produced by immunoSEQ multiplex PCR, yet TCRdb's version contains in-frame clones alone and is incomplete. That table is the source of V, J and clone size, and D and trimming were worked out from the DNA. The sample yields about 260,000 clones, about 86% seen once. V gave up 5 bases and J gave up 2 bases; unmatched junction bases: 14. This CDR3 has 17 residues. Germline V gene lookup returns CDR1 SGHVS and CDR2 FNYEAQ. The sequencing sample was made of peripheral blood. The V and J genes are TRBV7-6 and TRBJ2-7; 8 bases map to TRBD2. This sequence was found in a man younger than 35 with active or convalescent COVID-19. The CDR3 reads CASSLPGGSGDPYEQYF. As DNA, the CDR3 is TGTGCCAGCAGCCTCCCGGGGGGTAGCGGGGACCCCTACGAGCAGTACTTC.